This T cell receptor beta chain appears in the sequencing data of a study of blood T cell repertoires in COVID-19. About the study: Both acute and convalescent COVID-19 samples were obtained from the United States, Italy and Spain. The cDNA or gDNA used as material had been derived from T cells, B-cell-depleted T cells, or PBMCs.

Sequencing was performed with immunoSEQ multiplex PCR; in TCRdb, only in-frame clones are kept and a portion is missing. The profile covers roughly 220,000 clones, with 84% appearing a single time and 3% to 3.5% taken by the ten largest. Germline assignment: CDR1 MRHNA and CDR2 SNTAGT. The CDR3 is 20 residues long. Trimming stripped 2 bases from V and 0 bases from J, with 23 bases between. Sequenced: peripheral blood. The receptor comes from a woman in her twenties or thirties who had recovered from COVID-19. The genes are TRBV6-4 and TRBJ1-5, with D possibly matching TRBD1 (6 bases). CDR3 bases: TGTGCCAGCAGTGACATGGAGATGGGGGCCGGTGGATATAGCAATCAGCCCCAGCATTTT. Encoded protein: CASSDMEMGAGGYSNQPQHF.